This T cell receptor beta chain was retrieved from a study of cytomegalovirus exposure and HLA in healthy donors (TCRdb year 2017). Looking at the study overall: An earlier analysis of roughly 570 of the donors reported approximately 260 Gb of sequence data and about 120 million unique TCR beta sequences obtained from about 180 million T cells. An early release that covered about 640 HLA-typed donors contained about 300 gigabases of sequencing data and tens of millions of unique TCR sequences. Among the roughly 400 genotyped donors, approximately 76% belonged to the genetic ancestry cluster associated with self-reported Caucasian donors. The study aimed to test whether cataloging public T cell receptors could reveal signatures of past pathogen exposure. The study profiled the T cell repertoires of hundreds of subjects by immunosequencing and related them to cytomegalovirus serostatus. Along with the 666-subject first cohort, a separate validation cohort of some 130 different subjects was used. High-throughput TCR immunosequencing, statistical association of individual TCRs with disease status, and machine learning were combined to predict cytomegalovirus infection status. In a later analysis, previously published TCR beta repertoires from hundreds of donors were re-analyzed and high-resolution HLA genotyping was added so that TCR occurrence patterns could be studied. The later analysis used no new phenotypic data to find candidate immune exposures, relying instead on TCR beta sequences and their occurrence across donors. In an earlier analysis of 587 of the donors, high-throughput TCR beta sequencing was used to judge whether each TCR beta V gene segment behaved as functional or pseudogenic. Alongside the repertoire data, information on donor age, sex, ethnicity and CMV serostatus was compiled. A later genetic analysis used genome-wide SNP genotypes for about 55% of the 666 donors, treating that subset as a discovery cohort. Every repertoire in the discovery cohort had been generated on one and the same sequencing platform. Both class I and class II loci were covered by HLA typing, at four-digit resolution. Typing coverage differed by locus: A, B, C, DRB1 and DQB1 were typed in roughly 629-630 donors, DQA1 in about 560, DPA1 in over 600, and DPB1 in 400 to 490. Because of strong linkage in the cohort, roughly five DR-DQ haplotypes were treated as single units for association and clustering. On average, 235,054 unique TCR beta nucleotide sequences were sequenced per donor among roughly 430 genotyped donors of the cohort, with 15% to 20% of those sequences being non-productive. What the research found in general, with its limitations: At a false discovery rate of 0.05, a later analysis linked 15,000 to 20,000 TCR beta sequences to specific HLA alleles. For the cohort, immune exposure information was limited to CMV serostatus. In the study, about 150 TCR beta chains were listed as associated with cytomegalovirus. A further reported finding was that TCR beta sequences accurately predicted the HLA-A and HLA-B alleles for most subjects in the first cohort. A later analysis found that HLA-associated TCR beta chains were more clonally expanded and had lower generation probabilities than equally common non-associated chains. A group of highly shared sequence variants was considered likely to be a technical artifact of the sequencing pipeline. According to a later genetic analysis, donors in an Asian-associated ancestry cluster had fewer N-insertions in productive TCRs than the approximately 650-donor mean. Cytomegalovirus status was reported to be diagnosed by the classifier with high specificity and sensitivity in both the original and validation cohorts. Because HLA typing was missing for some donors at each locus, association tests included only the typed subset. Three of the identified cytomegalovirus-associated TCR beta chains were confirmed in vitro to be specific for cytomegalovirus antigens. Presence/absence analyses assumed roughly uniform sequencing depth across donors, an assumption that may not hold. The authors suggested that the approach could potentially be extended to other disease states and immunological phenotypes. This cohort had only TCR beta chains sequenced, and the lack of alpha or paired-chain data limited which features could be detected. Approximately 16 rarely observed V segments, including chromosome 9 orphons, were excluded from the earlier analysis of several hundred of the donors because counts were too low. Some IMGT-functional V segments, including TRBV6-2 and TRBV6-3, could not be distinguished by the 87-base-pair reads and were therefore excluded. While some public TCRs were present in many individuals, most TCR sequences turned up only very rarely across donors. A later analysis reported that several top co-occurrence clusters appeared linked to parvovirus B19, influenza, CMV and Epstein-Barr virus. Linkage disequilibrium might explain the correlated functional status among segregating V segments, but an unknown experimental factor could not be ruled out. In an earlier analysis of 587 of the donors, most TCR beta V segments appeared in productive rearrangements about 90% or about 30% of the time, broadly matching IMGT annotations. According to a later analysis, most CMV-associated TCR beta chains appeared to be HLA-restricted, and the HLA associations seemed to be driven largely by CMV exposure. Strong co-occurrence of HLA alleles, especially DR and DQ, made assigning TCR associations to individual alleles difficult. A later analysis found that TCR association rates varied across HLA loci, with DRB1 alleles showing the most associated TCRs and HLA-C alleles the fewest. An association between a missense DCLRE1C variant and V-gene and J-gene trimming of TCR beta chains was found in a later genetic analysis and replicated in an independent cohort.

In total, over 600 healthy bone marrow donors made up the cohort. All cohort members were sampled while nominally healthy, although unrecorded immune exposures were likely present. The donor tested CMV seropositive and was one of the 289 seropositive cohort members. Each donor provided a peripheral blood sample, and peripheral blood mononuclear cells were used for TCR beta sequencing. Genomic DNA extraction from the blood cell samples was performed with the Qiagen DNeasy Blood Extraction Kit. The library was made by the immunoSEQ multiplex PCR assay. A mixture of 60 forward primers for TCR Vbeta segments and 13 reverse primers for TCR Jbeta segments was used in the multiplex PCR. The CDR3 region of rearranged TCR beta genes was amplified from genomic DNA by a multiplex PCR assay. Amplified TCR beta libraries were sequenced as 87-base-pair reads on the Illumina HiSeq System. The published analysis was carried out like this. Across the 600 to 700 repertoires, a later analysis counted roughly 84 million unique TCR beta chains, 9.5 million to 13 million of which were shared by at least two donors. Raw reads were error-corrected and collapsed into unique sequences by a nearest-neighbor algorithm in which closely related sequences were merged to remove PCR and sequencing errors. Alignment of CDR3 sequences to IMGT reference sequences was used to assign V, D and J gene segments. For a sequence to be retained, a match of at least six nucleotides was required to both a V gene segment and a J gene segment. Rearrangements were called productive when the CDR3 lacked stop codons and stayed in frame with V and J; all others were non-productive. CDR3 was defined by IMGT convention, running from the second conserved V-encoded cysteine to the conserved J-encoded phenylalanine. The earlier analysis of about 610 of the donors excluded sequences that lacked an unambiguous match to a single V gene segment. In an earlier analysis of approximately 610 of the donors, V segments were called functional above 56.7% productive rearrangements and were called segregating when the between-donor standard deviation exceeded 5%. A statistical classification framework was built for diagnosing cytomegalovirus status from the catalog of TCR beta chain sequences. In a later analysis, V and J genes were assigned by comparing TCR nucleotide sequences against IMGT/GENE-DB human TR gene sequences. In a later analysis, CDR3 sequences and most-parsimonious VDJ recombination scenarios were assigned using the TCRdist pipeline. A later analysis defined each TCR beta chain by its CDR3 amino acid sequence plus V-gene family, and excluded reads lacking a unique V-gene family. In a later analysis, fewer than 600 highly shared, low-generation-probability nucleotide sequences were removed to address suspected cross-contamination and a sequencing artifact. In a later analysis, a clonal expansion index for each public chain was calculated from normalized within-repertoire ranks of inferred template counts. A later analysis computed generation probabilities with a VDJ recombination model fitted to out-of-frame rearrangements, and checked the results against IGoR. A later analysis scored TCR-TCR, TCR-HLA and TCR-CMV co-occurrence with hypergeometric tests, applying a repertoire-size bias correction to TCR pairs. A later analysis estimated false discovery rates by permuting HLA or CMV assignments 20 times. In a later analysis, co-occurring TCRs were grouped with DBSCAN, and TCRdist sequence similarity was added when clustering was performed within HLA-allele-positive subsets. For co-occurrence clustering, repertoires with fewer than 30,000 or more than 120,000 public chains were excluded, along with a handful of repertoires with anomalous nucleotide sharing. TCRdb's version of the immuneACCESS table is confined to in-frame rearrangements and falls short of the full clone set. An unresolved V gene accounts for under half of the shortfall where checked; the remainder is of unknown origin. V and J calls and clone size follow that table, whereas D and trimming were derived from the DNA. The sample has around 250,000 clones on record, roughly four fifths of them singletons. Of the sample, about 7.5% is held by the ten largest clones.

This clone showed up just a few times. The target of this receptor is not known. No much larger clone exists at a distance of one base, and base qualities are not known. The germline V gene yields SGHRS for CDR1 and YFSETQ for CDR2. Trimming at the junction amounts to 4 bases on V and 1 base on J, and the germline ends lie 10 bases apart. The CDR3 numbers 14 residues from cysteine through phenylalanine. CDR3 DNA is the only sequence kept; it has 42 bases, read in frame from the first base. The clonotype was recovered from a woman in her fifties or sixties in good health and CMV-seropositive. The sequencing input was PBMCs. The sequence joins TRBV5-1 to TRBJ2-3; there is no confident call for the D gene. In nucleotide form, the sequence is TGCGCCAGCAGCCCCCTTTCGGGCACAGATACGCAGTATTTT. Its protein is CASSPLSGTDTQYF.